The TCR beta chain described here comes from a study of T-cell memory formation after mild COVID-19. About the research overall: Largely, the TCR clusters proved donor specific.

Notes on the study in general: Cross-reactive memory apparently joined, as some responding clones appeared in pre-infection memory. Contracting clones, day 15 to 85, had balanced CD4/CD8, and later expanders favored CD4+.

Trimming took 4 bases from V and 1 from J, leaving 5 bases between them. CDR3 length: 12 residues. Germline CDR1 and CDR2: DFQATT and SNEGSKA (reference sequence). This clonotype was seen only a few times. The antigen is undetermined. 5'RACE with constant-segment primers built TCRalpha and TCRbeta cDNA libraries with UMIs. From the 5' RACE reads, TCRdb called clonotypes with MiXCR, one entry per CDR3 protein. The repertoire includes about 400,000 distinct CDR3 sequences, 15% to 20% of them detected once, and 20% to 25% sits in the top ten. The source is a man aged 18 to 29 who had mild COVID-19 (a few samples of this study predate the infection). Cell type and time point are not known. The sequenced sample consisted of PBMCs or a T cell subset sorted from them (not recorded which). The chain carries TRBV20-1 and TRBJ1-5; D ambiguous. The CDR3 here is CSATDSNQPQHF. The CDR3 coding sequence is TGCAGTGCTACCGACAGCAATCAGCCCCAGCATTTT.